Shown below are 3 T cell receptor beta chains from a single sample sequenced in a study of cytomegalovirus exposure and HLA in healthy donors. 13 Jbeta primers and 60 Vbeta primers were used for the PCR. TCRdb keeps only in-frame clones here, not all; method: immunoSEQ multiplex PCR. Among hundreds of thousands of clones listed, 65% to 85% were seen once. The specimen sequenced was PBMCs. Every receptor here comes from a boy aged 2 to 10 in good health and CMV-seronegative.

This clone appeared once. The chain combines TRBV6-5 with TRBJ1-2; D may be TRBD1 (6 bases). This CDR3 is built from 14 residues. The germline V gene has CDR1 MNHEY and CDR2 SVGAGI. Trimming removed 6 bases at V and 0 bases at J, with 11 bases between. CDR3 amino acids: CASRRGPANYGYTF. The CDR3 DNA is TGTGCCAGCAGGCGGGGGCCAGCTAACTATGGCTACACCTTC.

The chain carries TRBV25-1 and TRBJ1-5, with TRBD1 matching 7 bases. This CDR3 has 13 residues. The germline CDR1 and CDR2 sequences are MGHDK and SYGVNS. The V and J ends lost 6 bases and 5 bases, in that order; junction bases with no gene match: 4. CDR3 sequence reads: CASSAGGYQPQHF. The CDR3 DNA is TGTGCCAGCAGCGCAGGGGGTTATCAGCCCCAGCATTTT.

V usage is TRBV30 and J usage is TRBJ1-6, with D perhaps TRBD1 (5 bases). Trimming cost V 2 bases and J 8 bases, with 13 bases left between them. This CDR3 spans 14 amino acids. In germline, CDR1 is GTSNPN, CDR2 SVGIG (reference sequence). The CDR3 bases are TGTGCCTGGAGTCCGGGGGTTTTGGATTCACCCCTCCACTTT. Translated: CAWSPGVLDSPLHF.